This TCR beta chain was sequenced during a study of control samples from healthy donors and cancer patients. This CDR3 has 15 residues. V shed 5 bases and J shed 1 base, with 15 bases lying between them. CDR1 and CDR2 (germline): SGHDT, YYEEEE. TCRdb's copy holds only in-frame clones and misses some; the assay was immunoSEQ multiplex PCR. The data hold 150,000 to 200,000 clones, with 94% observed a single time. Sequencing was done on a sample of blood. This receptor was taken from a woman under 30 in good health. The chain carries TRBV5-6 and TRBJ1-1; D is uncertain. The CDR3 reads CASSSGDVRNTEAFF. The CDR3 nucleotides read TGTGCCAGCAGTTCTGGGGATGTACGGAACACTGAAGCTTTCTTT. The whole variable domain, remainder taken from reference TRBV5-6 and TRBJ1-1, is DAGVTQSPTHLIKTRGQQVTLRCSPKSGHDTVSWYQQALGQGPQFIFQYYEEEERQRGNFPDRFSGHQFPNYSSELNVNALLLGDSALYLCASSSGDVRNTEAFFGQGTRLTVV.